Listed below are T cell receptor beta chains from one sample, sequenced in a study of T cell repertoires in cytomegalovirus infection. MiXCR, run by TCRdb on the reads, gives a single entry per CDR3 protein. The sample holds 350,000 to 500,000 distinct CDR3 sequences, roughly a third seen once. Material: PBMCs. The source of these receptors is a human donor in good health (CMV status not recorded). Some clones in this sample may be carry-over from other donors' samples. CDR3s include the opening cysteine and the closing phenylalanine or tryptophan. A D gene is named only where the DNA matches it firmly. Clone size appears in some rows only: once, few, many, or a class for an expanded clone.

V,size,D,J,CDR3,DNA
TRBV18,few,NA,TRBJ1-2,CASSLTVRNYGYTF,TGTGCCAGCTCACTTACAGTTCGCAACTATGGCTACACCTTC
TRBV28,NA,NA,TRBJ2-7,CASSLKGLGQIYEQYF,TGTGCCAGCAGTTTAAAGGGGCTCGGACAAATATACGAGCAGTACTTC
TRBV6-2/TRBV6-3,NA,NA,TRBJ1-1,CASSRLAGTEAFF,TGTGCCAGCAGCCGCCTCGCTGGCACTGAAGCTTTCTTT
TRBV7-9,many,NA,TRBJ2-3,CASSSPFRSEGTDTQYF,TGTGCCAGCAGCTCCCCTTTTCGGAGCGAGGGCACAGATACGCAGTATTTT
TRBV19,few,NA,TRBJ1-6,CASSQDGRDSPLHF,TGTGCCAGTAGCCAGGACGGGAGGGATTCACCCCTCCACTTT
TRBV4-1,NA,NA,TRBJ1-1,CASSQDVTGWTEAFF,TGCGCCAGCAGCCAAGATGTAACAGGGTGGACTGAAGCTTTCTTT
TRBV7-6,NA,NA,TRBJ1-2,CASSLQAVGYGYTF,TGTGCCAGCAGCTTACAGGCTGTGGGTTATGGCTACACCTTC
TRBV6-6,many,NA,TRBJ2-1,CASSPGRGASSYNEQFF,TGTGCCAGCAGCCCTGGGAGGGGGGCTAGCTCCTACAATGAGCAGTTCTTC
TRBV18,NA,NA,TRBJ1-5,CASSRGNNQPQHF,TGTGCCAGCTCGAGGGGTAACAATCAGCCCCAGCATTTT
TRBV7-6,NA,NA,TRBJ2-7,CASRHSHEQYF,TGTGCCAGCAGACACAGTCACGAGCAGTACTTC
TRBV5-1,few,NA,TRBJ1-1,CASSPGVVENTEAFF,TGCGCCAGCAGCCCCGGGGTGGTAGAGAACACTGAAGCTTTCTTT
TRBV19,NA,NA,TRBJ1-2,CASSIMVGDYGYTF,TGTGCCAGTAGTATTATGGTTGGGGACTATGGCTACACCTTC
TRBV20-1,once,NA,TRBJ1-1,CSAEGGTFTEAFF,TGCAGTGCGGAAGGAGGGACTTTCACTGAAGCTTTCTTT
TRBV6-8,NA,NA,TRBJ2-2,CASSYLVGARGPGELFF,TGTGCCAGCAGTTACCTGGTCGGGGCCCGGGGCCCCGGGGAGCTGTTTTTT
TRBV27,NA,NA,TRBJ2-3,CASSLSWTTSTDRQYF,TGTGCCAGCAGTTTATCGTGGACTACTAGCACAGATAGGCAGTATTTT
TRBV4-1,NA,NA,TRBJ2-5,CASSQVGAQETQYF,TGCGCCAGCAGCCAAGTGGGCGCACAAGAGACCCAGTACTTC
TRBV20-1,few,NA,TRBJ1-3,CSASSGDTIYF,TGCAGTGCTAGTTCGGGAGACACCATATATTTT
TRBV5-5,NA,NA,TRBJ2-2,CASSFMSSQVGTGELFF,TGTGCCAGCAGCTTTATGTCGTCCCAGGTGGGGACCGGGGAGCTGTTTTTT
TRBV6-1,many,TRBD1,TRBJ2-5,CASSETTGGMETQYF,TGTGCCAGCAGTGAAACGACAGGGGGCATGGAGACCCAGTACTTC
TRBV7-3,NA,NA,TRBJ2-6,CASSTQGPMNSGANVLTF,TGTGCCAGCAGCACACAGGGCCCGATGAACTCTGGGGCCAACGTCCTGACTTTC
TRBV11-2,NA,TRBD2,TRBJ2-1,CASSSGLAGPLSHNEQFF,TGTGCCAGCAGCTCGGGACTAGCGGGCCCCCTCTCCCACAATGAGCAGTTCTTC
TRBV2,NA,TRBD1,TRBJ2-4,CDSSNQLRGLDIQYF,TGTGACAGCAGCAACCAACTTAGGGGGCTAGACATTCAGTACTTC
TRBV29-1,NA,TRBD1,TRBJ2-5,CSVGQGAGETQYF,TGCAGCGTGGGACAGGGGGCGGGAGAGACCCAGTACTTC
TRBV7-7,few,NA,TRBJ2-2,CASSPRWEPGDTGELFF,TGTGCCAGCAGCCCTCGTTGGGAGCCCGGGGACACCGGGGAGCTGTTTTTT
TRBV12-3/TRBV12-4,few,NA,TRBJ1-6,CASSLWALPPLHF,TGTGCCAGCAGTTTATGGGCTCTACCACCCCTCCACTTT
TRBV6-2/TRBV6-3,NA,NA,TRBJ2-7,CASSDPPGAYEQYF,TGTGCCAGCAGTGACCCCCCTGGGGCTTACGAGCAGTACTTC
TRBV3-1,NA,NA,TRBJ2-4,CASSQEQWENIQYF,TGTGCCAGCAGCCAAGAACAGTGGGAAAACATTCAGTACTTC
TRBV6-1,NA,TRBD2,TRBJ2-1,CASRASGSGAYNEQFF,TGTGCCAGCAGGGCCAGTGGTAGCGGGGCCTACAATGAGCAGTTCTTC
TRBV7-8,many,NA,TRBJ1-4,CASSLGRGGLENEKLFF,TGTGCCAGCAGCTTAGGAAGGGGCGGACTAGAAAATGAAAAACTGTTTTTT
TRBV5-8,NA,NA,TRBJ1-5,CASSGRSNQPQHF,TGTGCCAGCAGCGGCAGGAGCAATCAGCCCCAGCATTTT
TRBV27,NA,NA,TRBJ1-6,CASSYSRNSPLHF,TGTGCCAGCAGTTACTCAAGGAATTCACCCCTCCACTTT
TRBV20-1,few,TRBD1,TRBJ2-3,CSARGFRQGRNTDTQYF,TGCAGTGCTAGAGGTTTTCGACAGGGGCGAAACACAGATACGCAGTATTTT
TRBV20-1,NA,NA,TRBJ2-7,CSARVTEAYEQYF,TGCAGTGCTAGAGTGACAGAAGCCTACGAGCAGTACTTC
TRBV11-3,NA,TRBD2,TRBJ2-7,CASSKGTTYEQYF,TGTGCCAGCAGCAAGGGGACTACCTACGAGCAGTACTTC
TRBV20-1,NA,TRBD1,TRBJ2-4,CSARGTGVAKNIQYF,TGCAGTGCTAGGGGGACAGGGGTTGCCAAAAACATTCAGTACTTC
TRBV6-2/TRBV6-3,NA,NA,TRBJ1-1,CASAHRENTEDFF,TGTGCCAGCGCTCACAGGGAGAACACTGAAGATTTCTTT
TRBV7-7,many,NA,TRBJ2-1,CASSPRQDNEQFF,TGTGCTAGCAGCCCGCGACAGGACAATGAGCAGTTCTTC
TRBV7-6,many,NA,TRBJ2-2,CASSPVGAGTGELFF,TGTGCCAGCAGCCCTGTAGGGGCGGGCACCGGGGAGCTGTTTTTT
TRBV12-3/TRBV12-4,many,NA,TRBJ1-2,CASSLTMNGYTF,TGTGCCAGCAGTCTCACCATGAATGGCTACACCTTC
TRBV10-3,few,NA,TRBJ1-2,CAISESAENYGYTF,TGTGCCATCAGTGAGTCGGCGGAAAACTATGGCTACACCTTC
TRBV6-5,NA,NA,TRBJ2-2,CASSLTSTGELFF,TGTGCCAGCAGTCTCACAAGCACCGGGGAGCTGTTTTTT
TRBV4-1,NA,NA,TRBJ2-1,CASSPIGGRRDEQFF,TGCGCCAGCAGCCCCATAGGGGGGCGTCGGGATGAGCAGTTCTTC
TRBV20-1,NA,TRBD1,TRBJ1-5,CSARDRVRGSNQPQHF,TGCAGTGCCCGGGACAGGGTGAGGGGTAGCAATCAGCCCCAGCATTTT
TRBV7-3,NA,NA,TRBJ2-7,CASSKAGGEGGYEQYF,TGTGCCAGCAGCAAGGCAGGGGGTGAGGGAGGCTACGAGCAGTACTTC
TRBV11-2,NA,NA,TRBJ2-7,CASSLVGAGHYEQYF,TGTGCCAGCAGCTTAGTAGGGGCCGGCCACTACGAGCAGTACTTC
TRBV20-1,NA,TRBD1,TRBJ2-2,CSARQGSNTGELFF,TGCAGTGCTCGACAGGGGTCGAACACCGGGGAGCTGTTTTTT
TRBV3-1,few,NA,TRBJ2-5,CASTETVSGQETQYF,TGTGCCAGCACCGAAACCGTAAGCGGGCAAGAGACCCAGTACTTC
TRBV7-9,NA,NA,TRBJ2-3,CASSSEFGGGSDTHYF,NA
TRBV12-3/TRBV12-4,few,TRBD1,TRBJ1-5,CASSHRQGIDSNQPQHF,TGTGCCAGCAGCCACCGACAGGGGATCGATAGCAATCAGCCCCAGCATTTT
TRBV6-6,NA,TRBD1,TRBJ2-7,CASSYTQGALGQYF,TGTGCCAGCAGTTACACACAGGGGGCTTTGGGGCAGTACTTC
TRBV7-2,many,TRBD2,TRBJ2-3,CASSSTSGDFTDTQYF,TGTGCCAGCAGCTCCACTAGCGGGGACTTCACAGATACGCAGTATTTT
TRBV6-6,NA,NA,TRBJ1-1,CASSVKSGGTEAFF,TGTGCCAGCAGTGTCAAATCGGGGGGAACTGAAGCTTTCTTT